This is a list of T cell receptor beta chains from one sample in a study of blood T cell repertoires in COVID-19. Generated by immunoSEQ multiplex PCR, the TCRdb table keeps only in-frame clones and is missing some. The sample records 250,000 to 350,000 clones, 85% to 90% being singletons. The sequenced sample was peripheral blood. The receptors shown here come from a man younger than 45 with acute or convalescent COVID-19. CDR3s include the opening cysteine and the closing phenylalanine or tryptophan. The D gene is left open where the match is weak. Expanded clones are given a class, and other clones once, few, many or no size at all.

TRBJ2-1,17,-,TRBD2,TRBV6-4,CASSDSTSGGAINEQFF,TGTGCCAGCAGTGACTCGACTAGCGGGGGGGCGATCAATGAGCAGTTCTTC
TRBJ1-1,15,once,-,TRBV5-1,CASSFLGQMNTEAFF,TGCGCCAGCAGCTTCCTAGGACAGATGAACACTGAAGCTTTCTTT
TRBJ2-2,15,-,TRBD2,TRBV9,CASSPEGAGTGELFF,TGTGCCAGCAGCCCCGAGGGAGCGGGGACCGGGGAGCTGTTTTTT
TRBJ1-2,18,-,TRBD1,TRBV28,CASSLAGTGGTGSYGYTF,TGTGCCAGCAGTTTGGCCGGGACAGGGGGCACTGGGAGCTATGGCTACACCTTC
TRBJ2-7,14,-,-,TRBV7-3,CASSAEVIPNEQYF,TGTGCCAGCAGCGCCGAGGTCATTCCCAACGAGCAGTACTTC
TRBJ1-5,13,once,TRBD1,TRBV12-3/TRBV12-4,CASSLTGNQPQHF,TGTGCCAGCAGCCTGACAGGGAATCAGCCCCAGCATTTT
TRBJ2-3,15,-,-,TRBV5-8,CASSSPLGLPDTQYF,TGTGCCAGCAGCTCGCCTCTGGGGCTCCCAGATACGCAGTATTTT
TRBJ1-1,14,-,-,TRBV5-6,CASSLEQVYTEAFF,TGTGCCAGCAGCTTGGAACAGGTTTACACTGAAGCTTTCTTT
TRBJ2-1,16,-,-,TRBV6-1,CASSEEGLPFGNEQFF,TGTGCCAGCAGTGAGGAGGGACTCCCCTTTGGGAATGAGCAGTTCTTC
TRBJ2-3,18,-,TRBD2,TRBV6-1,CASSAYRGGTSGTDTQYF,TGTGCCAGCAGTGCATATAGGGGGGGGACTAGCGGCACAGATACGCAGTATTTT
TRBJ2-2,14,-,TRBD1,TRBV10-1,CASSERGPARELFF,TGCGCCAGCAGTGAGAGGGGGCCGGCCAGGGAGCTGTTTTTT
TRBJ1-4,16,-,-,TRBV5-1,CASSQGLSGGNEKLFF,TGCGCCAGCAGCCAGGGACTTAGTGGTGGAAATGAAAAACTGTTTTTT
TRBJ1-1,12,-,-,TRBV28,CASSPRTVGDFF,TGTGCCAGCAGTCCCCGGACCGTCGGGGATTTCTTT
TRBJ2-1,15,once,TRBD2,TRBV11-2,CASTRGESSYNEQFF,TGTGCCAGCACCCGGGGGGAAAGCTCCTACAATGAGCAGTTCTTC
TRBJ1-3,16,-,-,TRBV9,CASSVFPRDGGNTIYF,TGTGCCAGCAGCGTATTTCCCCGGGATGGTGGAAACACCATATATTTT
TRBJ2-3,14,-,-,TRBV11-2,CASSLPDSTDTQYF,TGTGCCAGCAGCTTACCGGACAGTACAGATACGCAGTATTTT
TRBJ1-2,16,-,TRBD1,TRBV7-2,CASSLGGQGTDYGYTF,TGTGCCAGCAGCTTAGGGGGACAGGGGACGGACTATGGCTACACCTTC
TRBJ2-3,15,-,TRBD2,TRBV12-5,CASGLGLAGTDTQYF,TGTGCTAGTGGTTTGGGACTAGCGGGCACAGATACGCAGTATTTT
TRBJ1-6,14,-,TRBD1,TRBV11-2,CASSRGRGDSPLHF,TGTGCCAGCAGTAGGGGGCGGGGGGATTCACCCCTCCACTTT
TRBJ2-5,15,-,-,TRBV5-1,CASRIRGNSQETQYF,TGCGCCAGCAGAATTAGGGGGAACAGCCAAGAGACCCAGTACTTC
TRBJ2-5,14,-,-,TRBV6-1,CASSEDGNQETQYF,TGTGCCAGCAGTGAAGACGGGAATCAAGAGACCCAGTACTTC
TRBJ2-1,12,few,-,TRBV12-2,CASRGDPNEQFF,TGTGCAAGTCGAGGGGATCCCAATGAGCAGTTCTTC
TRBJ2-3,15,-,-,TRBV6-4,CASSLTLTSTDTQYF,TGTGCCAGCAGTTTGACTCTGACTAGCACAGATACGCAGTATTTT
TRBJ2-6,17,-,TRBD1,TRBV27,CASSDRDRGSGANVLTF,TGTGCCAGCAGCGACCGGGACAGGGGCTCTGGGGCCAACGTCCTGACTTTC
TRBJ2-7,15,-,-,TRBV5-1,CASSLIAGPEYEQYF,TGCGCCAGCAGCTTGATCGCAGGGCCTGAGTACGAGCAGTACTTC
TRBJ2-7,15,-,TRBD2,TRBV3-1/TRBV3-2,CASSKGLAGSYEQYF,TGTGCCAGCAGCAAGGGACTAGCGGGATCCTACGAGCAGTACTTC